Below, 3 T cell receptor beta chains from the same sample are listed, as sequenced in a study of regulatory T cells in long-lasting Graves disease. Time point defined: newly diagnosed GD, antithyroid drugs for less than 3 months. The TCR library was made from RNA that had been extracted from PBMCs in TRIzol. In building TCR beta libraries, iRepertoire HTBI primers were used together with Arm-PCR of CDR3 regions. TCRdb passed the multiplex PCR reads through MiXCR, listing each CDR3 protein once. The sample lists a few hundred thousand distinct CDR3 sequences; approximately 20% were seen once. The input for sequencing was peripheral blood mononuclear cells (PBMCs), taken at new diagnosis, from a patient treated with antithyroid drugs. The receptors derive from a female donor with Graves disease.

This clonotype was picked up many times. The rearrangement links TRBV7-9 to TRBJ2-3, with D possibly called TRBD1 or TRBD2 (5 bases each). The CDR3 has 14 amino acids. The germline V and J ends were trimmed by 3 bases and 5 bases, with 12 bases remaining between them. The germline V gene encodes CDR1 SEHNR and CDR2 FQNEAQ (reference sequence). The CDR3 nucleotides read TGTGCCAGCAGCTTGGGGACCTTAAAAGATACGCAGTATTTT. Translation gives CASSLGTLKDTQYF.

This clonotype was seen ten or more times. V and J are TRBV7-9 and TRBJ1-2; maybe TRBD1 (5 bases). Germline loops: CDR1 SEHNR, CDR2 FQNEAQ (reference sequence). Trimming took 5 bases from V and 6 from J, leaving 19 bases between them. The CDR3 consists of 15 residues. CDR3 sequence reads: CASSLPNRRGDGYTF. CDR3 DNA sequence: TGTGCCAGCAGCCTACCCAACCGAAGGGGCGATGGCTACACCTTC.

This clonotype was detected many times. The J gene is TRBJ2-1, the V gene TRBV6-2 or TRBV6-3; possible D gene TRBD2, 6 bases. V lost 2 bases to trimming and J lost 11 bases, with 16 bases between them. Germline CDR1 and CDR2: MNHEY and SVGEGT. CDR3 length equals 14 residues. CDR3 nucleotides: TGTGCCAGCAGTTACCCCACGGGAGCCCGGAAGCAGTTCTTC. This gives the protein CASSYPTGARKQFF.